This T cell receptor (beta chain) was identified in a study of graft-versus-host responses after intestinal transplantation. About the study: Recipients were all induced with anti-thymocyte globulin, then given tacrolimus and steroids for around three years. Study observations and caveats: Recipient-marrow GvH clones were detected, some having first appeared in ileum or blood. The study found high graft-versus-host to host-versus-graft clonal ratios in allografts of patients with graft-donor T cell macrochimerism. Early after transplant, HvG declines were associated with peak levels of circulating GvH clones.

The germline CDR1 and CDR2 sequences are SNHLY and FYNNEI. CDR3 length: 15 residues. Trimming left V 8 bases short and J 0 bases short, with 17 bases between. Sequenced by immunoSEQ multiplex PCR; TCRdb stores in-frame clones only, minus some. The sample shows more than 85,000 clones, approximately 92% of them seen only once. As for this clone: Its antigen is as yet unknown.

This TCR was recovered from a human donor who received an intestinal transplant. The chain couples TRBV2 to TRBJ2-7; D ambiguous. Sequenced material: unstimulated CD8+ T cells sorted from spleen or lymph node cells, taken before intestinal transplant. CDR3 amino acids: CASLLQTSSSYEQYF. Here the CDR3 DNA reads TGTGCCAGCCTCTTACAAACCTCGAGCTCCTACGAGCAGTACTTC.